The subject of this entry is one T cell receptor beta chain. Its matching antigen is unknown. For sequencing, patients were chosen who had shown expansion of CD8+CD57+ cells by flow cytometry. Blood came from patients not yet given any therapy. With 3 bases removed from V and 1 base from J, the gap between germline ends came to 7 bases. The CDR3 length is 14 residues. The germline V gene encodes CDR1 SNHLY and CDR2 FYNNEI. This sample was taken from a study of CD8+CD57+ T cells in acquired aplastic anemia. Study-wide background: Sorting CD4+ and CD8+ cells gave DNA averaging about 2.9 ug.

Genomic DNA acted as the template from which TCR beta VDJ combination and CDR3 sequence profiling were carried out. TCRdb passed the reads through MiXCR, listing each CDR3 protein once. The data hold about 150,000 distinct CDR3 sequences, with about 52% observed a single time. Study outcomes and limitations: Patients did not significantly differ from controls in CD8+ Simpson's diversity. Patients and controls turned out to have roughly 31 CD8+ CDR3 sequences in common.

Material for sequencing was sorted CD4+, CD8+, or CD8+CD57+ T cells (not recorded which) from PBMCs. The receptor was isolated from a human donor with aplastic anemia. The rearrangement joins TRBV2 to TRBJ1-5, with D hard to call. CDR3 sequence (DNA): TGTGCCAGCAGTGACGTAGCCAGCAATCAGCCCCAGCATTTT. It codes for CASSDVASNQPQHF.